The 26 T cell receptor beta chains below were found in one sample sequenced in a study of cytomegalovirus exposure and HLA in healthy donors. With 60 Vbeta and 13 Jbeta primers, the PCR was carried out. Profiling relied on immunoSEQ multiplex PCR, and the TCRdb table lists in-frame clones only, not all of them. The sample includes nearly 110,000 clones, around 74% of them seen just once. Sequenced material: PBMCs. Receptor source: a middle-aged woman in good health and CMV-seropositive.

As DNA, the CDR3 is TGTGCCAGCAGCCGGGCCGGTCCGAGGAACACTGAAGCTTTCTTT. Translation: CASSRAGPRNTEAFF. The chain uses TRBV14 and TRBJ1-1, with D unresolved. The CDR3 spans 15 residues. The germline V and J ends were trimmed by 4 bases and 1 base, with 13 bases remaining between them. Germline V gene data show CDR1 as SGHDN and CDR2 as FVKESK.

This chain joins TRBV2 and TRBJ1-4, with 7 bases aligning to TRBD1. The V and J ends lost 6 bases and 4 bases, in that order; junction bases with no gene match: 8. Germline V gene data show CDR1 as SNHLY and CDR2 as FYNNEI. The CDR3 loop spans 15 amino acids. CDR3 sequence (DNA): TGTGCCAGCAGGTTCACAGGGGTTAGTAATGAAAAACTGTTTTTT. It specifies CASRFTGVSNEKLFF.

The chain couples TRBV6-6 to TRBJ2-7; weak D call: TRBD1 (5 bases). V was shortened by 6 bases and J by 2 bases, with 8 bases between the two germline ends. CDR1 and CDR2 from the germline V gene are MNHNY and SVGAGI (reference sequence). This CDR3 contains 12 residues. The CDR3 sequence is CASRLTAYEQYF. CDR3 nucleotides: TGTGCCAGCAGGTTGACAGCCTACGAGCAGTACTTC.

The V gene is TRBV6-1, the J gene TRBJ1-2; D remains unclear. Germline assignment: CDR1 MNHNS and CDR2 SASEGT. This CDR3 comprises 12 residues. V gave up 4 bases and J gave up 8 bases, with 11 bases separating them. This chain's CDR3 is CASSVPGGGYTF. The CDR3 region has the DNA TGTGCCAGCAGTGTGCCCGGCGGAGGCTACACCTTC.

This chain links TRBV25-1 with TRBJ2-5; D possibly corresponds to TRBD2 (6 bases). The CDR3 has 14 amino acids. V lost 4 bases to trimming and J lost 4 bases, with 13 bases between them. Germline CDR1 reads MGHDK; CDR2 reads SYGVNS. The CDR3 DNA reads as TGTGCCAGCAGTGGTCGGGGGTTGCCAGAGACCCAGTACTTC. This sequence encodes CASSGRGLPETQYF.

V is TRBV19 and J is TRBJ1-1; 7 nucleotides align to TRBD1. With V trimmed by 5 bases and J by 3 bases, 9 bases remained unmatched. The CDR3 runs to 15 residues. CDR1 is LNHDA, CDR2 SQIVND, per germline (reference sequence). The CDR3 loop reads CASSQQGHLDTEAFF. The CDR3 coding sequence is TGTGCCAGTAGTCAACAGGGGCATTTGGACACTGAAGCTTTCTTT.

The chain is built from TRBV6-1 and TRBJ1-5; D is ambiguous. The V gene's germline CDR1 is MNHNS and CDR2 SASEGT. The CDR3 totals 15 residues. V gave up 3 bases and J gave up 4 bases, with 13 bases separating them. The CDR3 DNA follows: TGTGCCAGCAGTGAGGTTATTGGAGGGAATCAGCCCCAGCATTTT. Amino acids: CASSEVIGGNQPQHF.

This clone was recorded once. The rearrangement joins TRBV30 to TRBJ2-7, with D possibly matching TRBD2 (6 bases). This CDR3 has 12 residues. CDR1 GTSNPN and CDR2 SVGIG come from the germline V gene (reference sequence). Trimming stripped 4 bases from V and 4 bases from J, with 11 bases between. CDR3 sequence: CAWTRGGYEQYF. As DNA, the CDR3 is TGTGCCTGGACTCGTGGAGGGTACGAGCAGTACTTC.

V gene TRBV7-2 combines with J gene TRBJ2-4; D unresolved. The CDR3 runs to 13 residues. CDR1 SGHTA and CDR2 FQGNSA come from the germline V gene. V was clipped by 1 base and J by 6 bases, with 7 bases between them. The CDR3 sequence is CASSLGAGNIQYF. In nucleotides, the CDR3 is TGTGCCAGCAGCTTAGGTGCCGGAAACATTCAGTACTTC.

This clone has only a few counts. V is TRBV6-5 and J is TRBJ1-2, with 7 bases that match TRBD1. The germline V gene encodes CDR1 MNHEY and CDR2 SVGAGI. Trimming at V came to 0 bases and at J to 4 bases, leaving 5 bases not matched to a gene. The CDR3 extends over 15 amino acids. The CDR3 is CASSYSQGQPYGYTF. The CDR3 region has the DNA TGTGCCAGCAGTTACTCGCAGGGACAGCCCTATGGCTACACCTTC.

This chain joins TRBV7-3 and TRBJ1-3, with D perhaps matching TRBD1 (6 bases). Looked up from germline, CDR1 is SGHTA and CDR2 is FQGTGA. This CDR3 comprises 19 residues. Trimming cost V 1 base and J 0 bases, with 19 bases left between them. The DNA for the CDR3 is TGTGCCAGCAGCTTAATAGGGGGGGCAGTGCCTTACTCTGGAAACACCATATATTTT. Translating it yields CASSLIGGAVPYSGNTIYF.

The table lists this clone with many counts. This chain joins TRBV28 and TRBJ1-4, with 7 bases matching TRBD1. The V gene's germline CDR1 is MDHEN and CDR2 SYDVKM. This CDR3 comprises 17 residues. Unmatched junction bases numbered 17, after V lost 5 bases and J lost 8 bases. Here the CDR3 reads CASSPYYSTGSQEKLFF. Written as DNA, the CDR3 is TGTGCCAGCAGTCCCTACTACTCGACAGGGTCGCAGGAAAAACTGTTTTTT.

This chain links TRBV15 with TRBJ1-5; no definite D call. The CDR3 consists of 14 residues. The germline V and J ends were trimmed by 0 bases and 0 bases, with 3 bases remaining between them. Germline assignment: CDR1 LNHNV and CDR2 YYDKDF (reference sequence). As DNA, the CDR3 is TGTGCCACCAGCAGAGACAGTAGCAATCAGCCCCAGCATTTT. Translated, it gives CATSRDSSNQPQHF.

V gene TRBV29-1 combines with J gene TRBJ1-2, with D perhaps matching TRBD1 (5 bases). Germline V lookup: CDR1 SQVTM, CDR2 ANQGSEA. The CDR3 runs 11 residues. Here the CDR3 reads CRAGGYYGYTF. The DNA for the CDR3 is TGCAGGGCGGGGGGGTACTATGGCTACACCTTC.

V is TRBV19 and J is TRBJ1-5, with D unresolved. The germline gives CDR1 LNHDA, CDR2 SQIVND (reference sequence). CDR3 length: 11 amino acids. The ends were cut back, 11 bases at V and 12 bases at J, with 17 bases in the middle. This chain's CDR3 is CAGGTMGDQHF. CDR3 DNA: TGTGCCGGCGGAACCATGGGAGACCAGCATTTT.

For the CDR3, the DNA is TGTGCCAGCAGCCAACACAGGGATGGCTACACCTTC. Translating it yields CASSQHRDGYTF. The chain links TRBV6-1 to TRBJ1-2, with D tentatively TRBD1 (6 bases). Germline CDR1 is MNHNS and CDR2 is SASEGT. Trimming left V 6 bases short and J 6 bases short, with 11 bases between. The CDR3 loop spans 12 amino acids.

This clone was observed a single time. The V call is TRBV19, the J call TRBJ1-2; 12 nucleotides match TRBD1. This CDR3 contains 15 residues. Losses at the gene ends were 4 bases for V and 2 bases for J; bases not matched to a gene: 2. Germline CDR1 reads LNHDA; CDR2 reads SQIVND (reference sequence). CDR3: CASSRDRGLNYGYTF. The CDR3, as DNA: TGTGCCAGTAGTAGGGACAGGGGGCTAAACTATGGCTACACCTTC.

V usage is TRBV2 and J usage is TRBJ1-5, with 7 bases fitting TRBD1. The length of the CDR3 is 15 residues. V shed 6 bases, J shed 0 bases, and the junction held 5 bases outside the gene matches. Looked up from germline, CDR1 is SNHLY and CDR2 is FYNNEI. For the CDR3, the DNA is TGTGCCAGCAGGGGACAGTCCAATAGCAATCAGCCCCAGCATTTT. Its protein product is CASRGQSNSNQPQHF.

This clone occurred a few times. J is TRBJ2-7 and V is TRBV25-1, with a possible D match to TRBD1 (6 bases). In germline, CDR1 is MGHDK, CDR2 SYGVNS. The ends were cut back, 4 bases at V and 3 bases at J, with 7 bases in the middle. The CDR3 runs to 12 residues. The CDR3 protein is CASSVGGYEQYF. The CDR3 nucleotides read TGTGCCAGCAGTGTAGGGGGCTACGAGCAGTACTTC.

The CDR3 loop is CASSVGVNTEAFF. In DNA form, the CDR3 reads TGCGCCAGCAGCGTAGGGGTGAACACTGAAGCTTTCTTT. V usage is TRBV5-1 and J usage is TRBJ1-1, with a weak D call TRBD1 (5 bases). Between the trimmed V and J ends, which lost 4 bases and 0 bases, there was a span of 7 bases. The CDR3 is made up of 13 amino acids. Looked up from germline, CDR1 is SGHRS and CDR2 is YFSETQ.

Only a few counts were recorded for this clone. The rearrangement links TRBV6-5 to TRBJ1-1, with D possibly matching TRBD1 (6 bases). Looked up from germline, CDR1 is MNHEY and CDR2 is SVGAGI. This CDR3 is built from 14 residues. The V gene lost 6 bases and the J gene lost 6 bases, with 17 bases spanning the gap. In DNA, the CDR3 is TGTGCCAGCAGGAACAGGGAGAGGTCCTCTGAAGCTTTCTTT. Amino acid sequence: CASRNRERSSEAFF.

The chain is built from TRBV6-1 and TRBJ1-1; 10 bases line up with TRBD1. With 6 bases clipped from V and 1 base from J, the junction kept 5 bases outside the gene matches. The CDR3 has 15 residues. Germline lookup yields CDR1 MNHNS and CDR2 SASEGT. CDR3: CASRRQGAKNTEAFF. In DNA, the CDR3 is TGTGCCAGCAGGCGACAGGGGGCAAAGAACACTGAAGCTTTCTTT.

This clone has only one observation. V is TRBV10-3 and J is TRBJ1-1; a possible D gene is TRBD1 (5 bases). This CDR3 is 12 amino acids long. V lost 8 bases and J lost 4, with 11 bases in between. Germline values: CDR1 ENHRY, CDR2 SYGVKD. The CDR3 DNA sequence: TGTGCCATCGCCAGGGTTGTCACTGAAGCTTTCTTT. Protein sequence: CAIARVVTEAFF.

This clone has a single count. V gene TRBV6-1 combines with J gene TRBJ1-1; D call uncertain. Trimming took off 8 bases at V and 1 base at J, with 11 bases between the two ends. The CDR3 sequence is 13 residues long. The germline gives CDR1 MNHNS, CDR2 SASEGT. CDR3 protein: CASRGIGNTEAFF. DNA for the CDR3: TGTGCCAGCCGGGGTATCGGGAACACTGAAGCTTTCTTT.

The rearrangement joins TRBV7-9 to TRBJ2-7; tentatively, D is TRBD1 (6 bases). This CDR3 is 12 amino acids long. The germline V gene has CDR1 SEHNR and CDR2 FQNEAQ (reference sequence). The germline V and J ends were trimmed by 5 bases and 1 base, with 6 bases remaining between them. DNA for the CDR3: TGTGCCAGCAGCCAGGGGTCCTACGAGCAGTACTTC. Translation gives CASSQGSYEQYF.

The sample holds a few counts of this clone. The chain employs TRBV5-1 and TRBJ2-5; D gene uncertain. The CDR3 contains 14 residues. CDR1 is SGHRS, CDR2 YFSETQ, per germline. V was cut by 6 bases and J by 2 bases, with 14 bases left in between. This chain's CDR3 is CASKVGMVQETQYF. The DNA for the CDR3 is TGCGCCAGCAAGGTGGGCATGGTACAAGAGACCCAGTACTTC.